This T cell receptor beta chain comes out of a study of CD8 T cells in Susac syndrome. Study observations and caveats: It was acknowledged in the study that the number of individuals who were included in its TCR sequencing and HLA analysis was relatively small.

Of note for this clonotype: The antigen is unknown.

Random-hexamer reverse transcription was applied to roughly 0.5 to 1 ug RNA. Amplification of TCR beta CDR3 used immunoSEQ multiplex PCR across 54 Vbeta and 13 Jbeta. From the immunoSEQ multiplex PCR reads, TCRdb called clonotypes with MiXCR, one entry per CDR3 protein. The sample has some 150,000 distinct CDR3 sequences; less than 95% are singletons. The CDR3 totals 12 residues. CDR1 is MNHEY and CDR2 is SMNVEV in the germline V gene (reference sequence). Trimming took off 8 bases at V and 4 bases at J, with 11 bases between the two ends. TCR beta from blood CD8+ and CD4+ T cells was sequenced. The authors negatively isolated CD8+ and CD4+ T cells and FACS-enriched TEMRA cells.

The sample taken for sequencing was CD4+ T cells from PBMCs. The V and J genes are TRBV27 and TRBJ2-5; TRBD2 might be the D (6 bases). This clonotype was obtained from a human donor in good health. In DNA form, the CDR3 reads TGTGCCAGCCGGGGGTCGGGAGAGACCCAGTACTTC. Its protein product is CASRGSGETQYF.